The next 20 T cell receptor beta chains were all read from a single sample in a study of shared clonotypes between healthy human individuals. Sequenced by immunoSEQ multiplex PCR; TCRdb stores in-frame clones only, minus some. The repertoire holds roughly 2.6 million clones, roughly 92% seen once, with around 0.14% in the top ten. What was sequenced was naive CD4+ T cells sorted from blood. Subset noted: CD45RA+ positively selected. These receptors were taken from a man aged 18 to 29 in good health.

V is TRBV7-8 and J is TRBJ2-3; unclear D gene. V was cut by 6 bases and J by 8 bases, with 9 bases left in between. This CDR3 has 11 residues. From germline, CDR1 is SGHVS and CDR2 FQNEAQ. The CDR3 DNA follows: TGTGCCAGCAGTCCCTCTTCTACGCAGTATTTT. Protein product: CASSPSSTQYF.

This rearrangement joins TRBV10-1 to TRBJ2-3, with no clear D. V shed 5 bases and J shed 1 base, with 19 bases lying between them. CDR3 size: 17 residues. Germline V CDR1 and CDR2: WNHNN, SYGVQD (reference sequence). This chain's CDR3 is CASSPDRAPSGTDTQYF. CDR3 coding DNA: TGCGCCAGCAGTCCTGATCGGGCCCCCTCGGGCACAGATACGCAGTATTTT.

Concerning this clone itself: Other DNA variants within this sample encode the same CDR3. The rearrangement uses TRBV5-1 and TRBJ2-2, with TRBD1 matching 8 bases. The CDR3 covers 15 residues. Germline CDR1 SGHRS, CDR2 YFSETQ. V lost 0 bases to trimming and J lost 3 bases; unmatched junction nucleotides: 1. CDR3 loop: CASSLGQGYTGELFF. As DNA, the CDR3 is TGCGCCAGCAGCTTGGGACAGGGGTACACCGGGGAGCTGTTTTTT.

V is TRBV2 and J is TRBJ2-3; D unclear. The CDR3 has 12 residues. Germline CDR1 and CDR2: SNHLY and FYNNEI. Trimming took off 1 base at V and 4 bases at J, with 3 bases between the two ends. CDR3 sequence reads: CASSEGSDTQYF. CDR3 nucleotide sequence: TGTGCCAGCAGTGAAGGTTCAGATACGCAGTATTTT.

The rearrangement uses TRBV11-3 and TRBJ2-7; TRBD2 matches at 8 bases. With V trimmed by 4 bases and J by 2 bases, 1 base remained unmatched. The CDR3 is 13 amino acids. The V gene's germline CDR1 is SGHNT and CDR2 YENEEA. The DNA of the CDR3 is TGTGCCAGCAGCTCGGGGGGGCCCTACGAGCAGTACTTC. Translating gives CASSSGGPYEQYF.

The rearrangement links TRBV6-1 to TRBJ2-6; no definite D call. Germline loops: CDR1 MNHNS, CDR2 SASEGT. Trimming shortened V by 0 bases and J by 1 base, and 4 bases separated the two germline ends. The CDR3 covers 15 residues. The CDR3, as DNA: TGTGCCAGCAGTGAAGCGCGATCTGGGGCCAACGTCCTGACTTTC. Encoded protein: CASSEARSGANVLTF.

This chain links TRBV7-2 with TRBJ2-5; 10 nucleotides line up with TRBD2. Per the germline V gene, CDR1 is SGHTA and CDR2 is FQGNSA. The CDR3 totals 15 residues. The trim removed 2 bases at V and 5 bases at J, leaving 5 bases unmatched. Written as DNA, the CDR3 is TGTGCCAGCAGCTTAAGCGGGAGGGCCGGGGAGACCCAGTACTTC. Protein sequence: CASSLSGRAGETQYF.

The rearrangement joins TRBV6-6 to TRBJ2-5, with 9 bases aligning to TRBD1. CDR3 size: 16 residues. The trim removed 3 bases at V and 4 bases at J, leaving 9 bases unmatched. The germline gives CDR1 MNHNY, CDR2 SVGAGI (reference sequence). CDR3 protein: CASSYREQGAGETQYF. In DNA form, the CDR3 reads TGTGCCAGCAGTTATCGCGAACAGGGGGCTGGAGAGACCCAGTACTTC.

The CDR3 reads CASSLAAGGGTGELFF. The CDR3 region has the DNA TGCGCCAGCAGCTTGGCCGCCGGGGGTGGCACCGGGGAGCTGTTTTTT. The genes are TRBV5-1 and TRBJ2-2; maybe TRBD2 (6 bases). CDR3 length: 16 amino acids. Trimming cost V 0 bases and J 4 bases, with 13 bases left between them. Germline V CDR1 and CDR2: SGHRS, YFSETQ. The entire variable domain, with the rest obtained from reference TRBV5-1 and TRBJ2-2, is as follows: KAGVTQTPRYLIKTRGQQVTLSCSPISGHRSVSWYQQTPGQGLQFLFEYFSETQRNKGNFPGRFSGRQFSNSRSEMNVSTLELGDSALYLCASSLAAGGGTGELFFGEGSRLTVL.

The CDR3, as DNA: TGTGCCATCAGTGAGGCCCTCCCGGGGCAAAATTCACCCCTCCACTTT. It specifies CAISEALPGQNSPLHF. V is TRBV10-3 and J is TRBJ1-6; D is perhaps TRBD1 (5 bases). The CDR3 loop spans 16 amino acids. Germline lookup yields CDR1 ENHRY and CDR2 SYGVKD. Trimming left V 2 bases short and J 7 bases short, with 15 bases between.

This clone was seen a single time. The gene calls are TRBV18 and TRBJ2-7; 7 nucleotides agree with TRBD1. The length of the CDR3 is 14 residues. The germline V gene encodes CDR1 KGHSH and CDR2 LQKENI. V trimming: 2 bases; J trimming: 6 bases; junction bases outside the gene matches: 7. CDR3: CASSPTGQSPEQYF. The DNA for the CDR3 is TGTGCCAGCTCACCAACGGGACAGAGTCCCGAGCAGTACTTC.

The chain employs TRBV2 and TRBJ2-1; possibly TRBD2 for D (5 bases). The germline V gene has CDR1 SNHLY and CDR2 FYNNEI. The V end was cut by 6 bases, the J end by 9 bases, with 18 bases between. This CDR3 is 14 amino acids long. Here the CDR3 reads CASSGQAVKGEQFF. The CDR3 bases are TGTGCCAGCAGCGGGCAAGCGGTGAAGGGTGAGCAGTTCTTC.

CDR3 nucleotide sequence: TGTGCCAGCAGCTCTCCAGACAGGGCTGGAAACACCATATATTTT. This translates into CASSSPDRAGNTIYF. The chain combines TRBV7-9 with TRBJ1-3; the match to TRBD1 covers 7 bases. V lost 4 bases and J lost 2; bases outside the gene matches: 5. Germline CDR1 reads SEHNR; CDR2 reads FQNEAQ (reference sequence). This CDR3 contains 15 residues. The full variable domain, completed using reference TRBV7-9 and TRBJ1-3, is DTGVSQNPRHKITKRGQNVTFRCDPISEHNRLYWYRQTLGQGPEFLTYFQNEAQLEKSRLLSDRFSAERPKGSFSTLEIQRTEQGDSAMYLCASSSPDRAGNTIYFGEGSWLTVV.

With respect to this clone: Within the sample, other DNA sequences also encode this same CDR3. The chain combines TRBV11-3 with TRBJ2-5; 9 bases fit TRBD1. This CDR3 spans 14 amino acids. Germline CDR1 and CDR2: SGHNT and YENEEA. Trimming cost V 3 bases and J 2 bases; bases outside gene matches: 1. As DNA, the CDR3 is TGTGCCAGCAGCTTGGGACAGGGTCAAGAGACCCAGTACTTC. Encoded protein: CASSLGQGQETQYF. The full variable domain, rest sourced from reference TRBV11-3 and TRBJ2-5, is EAGVVQSPRYKIIEKKQPVAFWCNPISGHNTLYWYLQNLGQGPELLIRYENEEAVDDSQLPKDRFSAERLKGVDSTLKIQPAELGDSAVYLCASSLGQGQETQYFGPGTRLLVL.

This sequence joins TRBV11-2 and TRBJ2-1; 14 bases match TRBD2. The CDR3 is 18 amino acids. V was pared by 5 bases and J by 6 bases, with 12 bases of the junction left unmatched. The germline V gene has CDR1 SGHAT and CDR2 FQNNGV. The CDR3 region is CASSPLGLAGENLNEQFF. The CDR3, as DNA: TGTGCCAGCAGCCCCTTGGGACTAGCGGGGGAGAACCTCAATGAGCAGTTCTTC.

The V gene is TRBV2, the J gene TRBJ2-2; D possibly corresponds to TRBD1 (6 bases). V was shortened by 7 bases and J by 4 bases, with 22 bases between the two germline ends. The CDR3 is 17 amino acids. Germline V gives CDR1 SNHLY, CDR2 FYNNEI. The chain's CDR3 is CASIGGRGFLGTGELFF. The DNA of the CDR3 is TGTGCCAGCATAGGCGGCAGGGGATTTTTGGGCACCGGGGAGCTGTTTTTT.

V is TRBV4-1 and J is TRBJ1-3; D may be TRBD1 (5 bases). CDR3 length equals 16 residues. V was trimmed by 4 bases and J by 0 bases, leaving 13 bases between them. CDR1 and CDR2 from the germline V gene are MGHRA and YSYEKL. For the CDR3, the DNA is TGCGCCAGCAGCCCTATTACAGGTAGCTCTGGAAACACCATATATTTT. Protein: CASSPITGSSGNTIYF.

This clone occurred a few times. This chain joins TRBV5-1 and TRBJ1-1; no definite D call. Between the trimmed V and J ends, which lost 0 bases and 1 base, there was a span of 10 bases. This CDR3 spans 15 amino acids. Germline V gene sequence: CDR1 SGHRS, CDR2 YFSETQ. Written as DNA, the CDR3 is TGCGCCAGCAGCTTGGGGGTTGCGGCGAACACTGAAGCTTTCTTT. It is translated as CASSLGVAANTEAFF.

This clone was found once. The CDR3 reads CASSYLSRADTQYF. Written as DNA, the CDR3 is TGTGCCAGCAGTTACCTCAGCAGGGCTGATACGCAGTATTTT. V gene TRBV6-5 combines with J gene TRBJ2-3; a possible D gene is TRBD1 (5 bases). Trimming shortened V by 2 bases and J by 6 bases, and 12 bases separated the two germline ends. The germline V gene has CDR1 MNHEY and CDR2 SVGAGI. The CDR3 sequence is 14 residues long.

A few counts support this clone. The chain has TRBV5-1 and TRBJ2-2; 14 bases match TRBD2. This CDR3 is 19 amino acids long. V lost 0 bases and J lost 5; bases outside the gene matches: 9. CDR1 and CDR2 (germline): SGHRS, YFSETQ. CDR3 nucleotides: TGCGCCAGCAGCTTGGACGGACTAGCGGGAGGACGGGCGACCGGGGAGCTGTTTTTT. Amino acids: CASSLDGLAGGRATGELFF.